The sequence of this TCR beta chain was determined in a study of blood T cell repertoires in COVID-19. For the study at large: Specimens from acute and convalescent COVID-19 originated in the United States, Italy and Spain. The cDNA or gDNA used as material had been derived from T cells, B-cell-depleted T cells, or PBMCs.

Original processing notes: From reference gene primer amplification, estimates of nucleated cell counts were derived. The data were produced by immunoSEQ multiplex PCR, yet TCRdb's version contains in-frame clones alone and is incomplete. V, J and clone size reflect that table, while D and trimming were determined from the DNA. There are around 50,000 clones in the sample; about 76% occur only once, and around a fifth lies in the top ten. CDR1 LNHDA and CDR2 SQIVND come from the germline V gene (reference sequence). This CDR3 has 17 amino acids. The V segment lost 7 bases and the J segment 2 bases; nucleotides outside the gene matches: 11. This clone came up once.

This sequence was found in a human donor with active or convalescent COVID-19. The donor label of this sample is uncertain. Sequencing was done on a sample of peripheral blood. The V gene is TRBV19, the J gene TRBJ1-2; 12 positions agree with TRBD1. The CDR3 loop is CASTILGQGARNYGYTF. CDR3 DNA: TGTGCCAGTACAATCCTGGGACAGGGGGCGCGGAACTATGGCTACACCTTC.